The 10 T cell receptor beta chains below come from one sample, sequenced in a study of T cells in Graves' hyperthyroidism and ophthalmopathy. TCR beta CDR3 sequences were amplified from RNA transcripts. HTBI primers were employed in a first-round RT-PCR of the TCR CDR3. A single record per CDR3 protein comes from TCRdb applying MiXCR to the multiplex PCR reads. Among about 270,000 distinct CDR3 sequences listed, around 15% were seen once. The specimen was blood. These receptors came from a woman aged 45-65 years with Graves' hyperthyroidism that later progressed to Graves' ophthalmopathy.

Many counts were recorded for this clonotype. The chain employs TRBV28 and TRBJ2-7, with TRBD2 matching 8 bases. After removal of 2 bases from V and 4 bases from J, the junction contained 10 bases not matched to a gene. The CDR3 is 16 residues long. In germline, CDR1 is MDHEN, CDR2 SYDVKM. The CDR3 sequence: CASSLSWTSTFYEQYF. The CDR3 DNA reads as TGTGCCAGCAGTTTAAGTTGGACTAGCACATTTTACGAGCAGTACTTC.

The rearrangement uses TRBV6-2 or TRBV6-3 and TRBJ2-7; D is possibly TRBD1 (6 bases). The V end was cut by 6 bases, the J end by 5 bases, with 11 bases between. The CDR3 has 12 residues. CDR1 is MNHEY, CDR2 SVGEGT, per germline. CDR3 protein: CASRASGDEQYF. The CDR3 coding sequence is TGTGCCAGCAGGGCTTCAGGGGACGAGCAGTACTTC.

This clonotype was recorded at least ten times. The rearrangement uses TRBV24-1 and TRBJ2-7; 10 bases match TRBD2. V was pared by 3 bases and J by 2 bases, with 9 bases of the junction left unmatched. The CDR3 sequence is 17 residues long. Germline CDR1 reads KGHDR; CDR2 reads SFDVKD. The CDR3 region is CATSDSGRGLGAYEQYF. The CDR3 DNA reads TGTGCCACCAGTGATAGCGGGAGGGGCCTTGGGGCCTACGAGCAGTACTTC.

This clonotype was seen repeatedly, ten times or more. The chain combines TRBV12-3 or TRBV12-4 with TRBJ1-2; D gene ambiguous. The CDR3 contains 12 residues. Trimming stripped 5 bases from V and 10 bases from J, with 14 bases between. This chain's CDR3 is CASSGRAGSYTF. The CDR3 bases are TGTGCCAGCAGTGGGAGGGCAGGATCCTACACCTTC.

This clonotype has at least ten counts. V and J are TRBV20-1 and TRBJ2-3; 13 positions agree with TRBD2. Losses at the gene ends were 6 bases for V and 0 bases for J; bases not matched to a gene: 6. Germline V lookup: CDR1 DFQATT, CDR2 SNEGSKA (reference sequence). This CDR3 is built from 16 residues. The CDR3 loop is CSAPGLAGSSTDTQYF. The CDR3 nucleotides are TGCAGTGCACCGGGACTAGCGGGATCCAGCACAGATACGCAGTATTTT.

This clonotype was picked up many times. V and J are TRBV28 and TRBJ1-2; no clear D. The CDR3 has 10 amino acids. The germline gives CDR1 MDHEN, CDR2 SYDVKM. Trimming stripped 5 bases from V and 6 bases from J, with 4 bases between. The CDR3 region has the DNA TGTGCCAGCAGTGGACATGGCTACACCTTC. Residues: CASSGHGYTF.

This clonotype was seen repeatedly, ten times or more. The V gene is TRBV27, the J gene TRBJ2-5; 8 nucleotides match TRBD1. The CDR3 covers 14 residues. Trimming cost V 5 bases and J 5 bases; bases outside gene matches: 7. CDR1 is MNHEY and CDR2 is SMNVEV in the germline V gene (reference sequence). In DNA, the CDR3 is TGTGCCAGCAGTGGACAGGGTTTGGCCGAGACCCAGTACTTC. This sequence encodes CASSGQGLAETQYF.

The sample holds a few counts of this clonotype. The J gene is TRBJ2-1, the V gene TRBV20-1; D gene unclear. CDR3 length: 14 residues. Germline V gene sequence: CDR1 DFQATT, CDR2 SNEGSKA (reference sequence). V was shortened by 0 bases and J by 11 bases, with 17 bases between the two germline ends. The CDR3 loop reads CSARDPQGPGKQFF. As DNA, the CDR3 is TGCAGTGCTAGAGATCCCCAAGGGCCTGGTAAGCAGTTCTTC.

At least ten counts were recorded for this clonotype. The genes are TRBV28 and TRBJ1-5, with no clear D. The V end lost 6 bases, the J end lost 0 bases, and 6 bases lay between the germline ends. This CDR3 spans 13 amino acids. Germline CDR1 MDHEN, CDR2 SYDVKM. In nucleotides, the CDR3 is TGTGCCAGCAGGAGCTATAGCAATCAGCCCCAGCATTTT. Amino acid sequence: CASRSYSNQPQHF.

This clonotype was seen ten or more times. The chain uses TRBV18 and TRBJ2-5; D is undetermined. V was pared by 0 bases and J by 2 bases, with 7 bases between. This CDR3 is built from 14 residues. Germline V gene lookup returns CDR1 KGHSH and CDR2 LQKENI. The CDR3 sequence: CASSPPSEQETQYF. The CDR3 nucleotides are TGTGCCAGCTCACCACCCTCCGAGCAAGAGACCCAGTACTTC.